Listed here are 32 T cell receptor beta chains from one sample, sequenced in a study of regulatory T cells in long-lasting Graves disease. Time point of the sample: newly diagnosed GD, antithyroid drugs for less than 3 months. Generation of the TCR library employed RNA extracted from PBMCs. Investigators prepared the TCR beta libraries by applying iRepertoire HTBI primers and Arm-PCR of CDR3 regions. TCRdb processed the multiplex PCR reads anew with MiXCR; each CDR3 protein has one entry. This repertoire shows roughly 500,000 distinct CDR3 sequences, approximately 15% found once; its top ten account for 8.5% to 10%. The same sample was also studied in work on T cells in Graves' hyperthyroidism and ophthalmopathy.

Sequencing used peripheral blood mononuclear cells (PBMCs), obtained at new diagnosis, from a patient treated with antithyroid drugs. The receptors were gathered from a man younger than 40 with Graves disease.

This clonotype was counted at least ten times. The CDR3 sequence is CASSPSGTGHQPQHF. The CDR3 DNA reads TGTGCCAGCAGCCCAAGCGGGACAGGACATCAGCCCCAGCATTTT. The chain combines TRBV7-9 with TRBJ1-5; TRBD1 matches 8 bases. The ends lost 5 bases at V and 5 bases at J; junction bases unmatched: 8. This CDR3 contains 15 residues. Germline-derived CDR1 and CDR2 are SEHNR and FQNEAQ (reference sequence).

This clonotype was counted a few times. The chain uses TRBV20-1 and TRBJ2-2, with TRBD2 identical over 13 bases. Germline assignment: CDR1 DFQATT and CDR2 SNEGSKA (reference sequence). V lost 6 bases, J lost 6 bases, and 4 bases stayed unmatched. There are 14 residues in the CDR3. This chain's CDR3 is CSARTSGSAGELFF. The CDR3 region has the DNA TGCAGTGCGAGGACTAGCGGGAGCGCCGGGGAGCTGTTTTTT.

In its sample, this clonotype was seen many times. The V gene is TRBV5-1, the J gene TRBJ1-1; D uncertain. Germline values: CDR1 SGHRS, CDR2 YFSETQ. CDR3 length: 14 residues. Trimming pared 4 bases from V and 1 base from J, leaving 11 bases between. CDR3 bases: TGCGCCAGCAGCACTTGGACGGGGAACACTGAAGCTTTCTTT. Its protein is CASSTWTGNTEAFF.

In nucleotides, the CDR3 is TGCGCCAGCAGCCAAGATTTCGAAGGCTCTGGGGCCAACGTCCTGACTTTC. Amino acids: CASSQDFEGSGANVLTF. V and J are TRBV4-1 and TRBJ2-6, with D uncertain. This CDR3 is built from 17 residues. Between the trimmed V and J ends, which lost 0 bases and 0 bases, there was a span of 9 bases. CDR1 is MGHRA and CDR2 is YSYEKL in the germline V gene.

The count of this clonotype is one. The chain couples TRBV20-1 to TRBJ2-1; 10 nucleotides align to TRBD2. CDR1 and CDR2 from the germline V gene are DFQATT and SNEGSKA (reference sequence). The CDR3 is made up of 16 amino acids. Unmatched junction bases numbered 8, after V lost 0 bases and J lost 6 bases. CDR3 in DNA: TGCAGTGCTAGAGATCTTCTAGCGGGAGTCTTCAATGAGCAGTTCTTC. Protein sequence: CSARDLLAGVFNEQFF.

The chain uses TRBV6-1 and TRBJ2-5; the D gene is possibly TRBD2 (5 bases). The V end lost 4 bases, the J end lost 10 bases, and 10 bases lay between the germline ends. Germline values: CDR1 MNHNS, CDR2 SASEGT. The CDR3 spans 11 residues. The chain's CDR3 is CASSAHRGQYF. CDR3 DNA sequence: TGTGCCAGCAGTGCACATCGGGGCCAGTACTTC.

This clonotype was detected ten times or more. The chain has TRBV2 and TRBJ2-3; 8 bases agree with TRBD2. Germline V gene lookup returns CDR1 SNHLY and CDR2 FYNNEI. V shed 4 bases and J 2 bases; nucleotides not matched to a gene: 5. This CDR3 contains 15 residues. For the CDR3, the DNA is TGTGCCAGCAGTGGGCCGGGGGGGACCACAGATACGCAGTATTTT. It is translated as CASSGPGGTTDTQYF.

This clonotype has only a few counts. The chain joins TRBV3-1 to TRBJ2-5, with 14 bases matching TRBD2. V was pared by 0 bases and J by 5 bases, with 2 bases of the junction left unmatched. The CDR3 totals 16 residues. The V gene's germline CDR1 is LGHDT and CDR2 YNNKEL (reference sequence). The CDR3 protein is CASSQEGLAGVETQYF. CDR3 bases: TGTGCCAGCAGCCAAGAGGGACTAGCGGGAGTGGAGACCCAGTACTTC.

There are a few counts of this clonotype. The V call is TRBV6-1, the J call TRBJ2-7; TRBD2 matches 13 bases. Germline values: CDR1 MNHNS, CDR2 SASEGT. V gave up 6 bases and J gave up 7 bases; unmatched junction bases: 6. The CDR3 contains 14 residues. In DNA, the CDR3 is TGTGCCAGCAGGGACTCGGGACTAGCGGGGGAGCAGTACTTC. Amino acids: CASRDSGLAGEQYF.

V usage is TRBV20-1 and J usage is TRBJ2-1; 11 nucleotides line up with TRBD2. The CDR3 has 16 amino acids. In germline, CDR1 is DFQATT, CDR2 SNEGSKA (reference sequence). V lost 3 bases and J lost 8; bases outside the gene matches: 12. CDR3 amino acids: CSASKSTSGSWDEQFF. CDR3 coding DNA: TGCAGTGCTAGTAAAAGCACTAGCGGGAGTTGGGATGAGCAGTTCTTC.

There are many counts of this clonotype. This sequence joins TRBV12-3 or TRBV12-4 and TRBJ2-3; D assignment may be TRBD1 or TRBD2 (5 bases each). This CDR3 contains 16 residues. V shed 3 bases and J shed 0 bases, with 13 bases lying between them. CDR3 in amino acids: CASSFHGGTSTDTQYF. The CDR3 DNA sequence: TGTGCCAGCAGTTTTCATGGGGGAACTAGCACAGATACGCAGTATTTT.

The sample holds many counts of this clonotype. The genes are TRBV2 and TRBJ2-7; either TRBD1 or TRBD2 may fit D (5 bases each). The V gene's germline CDR1 is SNHLY and CDR2 FYNNEI. CDR3 size: 15 residues. Trimming removed 6 bases at V and 3 bases at J, with 18 bases between. The CDR3 spells CASSPRDGLFYEQYF. The CDR3 nucleotides read TGTGCCAGCAGCCCCCGGGACGGACTGTTCTACGAGCAGTACTTC.

The sample holds many counts of this clonotype. This rearrangement joins TRBV7-2 to TRBJ2-1; D remains unclear. The CDR3 has 13 residues. Between the trimmed V and J ends, which lost 6 bases and 9 bases, there was a span of 15 bases. Germline values: CDR1 SGHTA, CDR2 FQGNSA. CDR3 protein: CASSLLAAGEQFF. As DNA, the CDR3 is TGTGCCAGCAGTTTATTGGCAGCAGGTGAGCAGTTCTTC.

In its sample, this clonotype was seen many times. This chain joins TRBV20-1 and TRBJ1-1; D may be TRBD1 (5 bases). The CDR3 extends over 14 amino acids. V was pared by 5 bases and J by 11 bases, with 24 bases between. The germline gives CDR1 DFQATT, CDR2 SNEGSKA (reference sequence). CDR3 nucleotide sequence: TGCAGTGCTCAACGGGACCAGTCCCTCCTCGAGGCTTTCTTT. Its protein is CSAQRDQSLLEAFF.

This clonotype was picked up a small number of times. This chain uses TRBV6-1 with TRBJ2-2, with TRBD1 matching 7 bases. V lost 7 bases to trimming and J lost 4 bases; unmatched junction nucleotides: 6. The CDR3 consists of 14 residues. Germline V CDR1 and CDR2: MNHNS, SASEGT. The CDR3 here is CASTMTGPTGELFF. The CDR3 DNA is TGTGCCAGCACCATGACAGGGCCCACCGGGGAGCTGTTTTTT.

This clonotype was found a few times. The genes are TRBV19 and TRBJ2-4; D tentatively reads TRBD1 or TRBD2 (6 bases each). Germline loops: CDR1 LNHDA, CDR2 SQIVND (reference sequence). V was cut by 6 bases and J by 8 bases, with 17 bases left in between. This CDR3 has 14 residues. The CDR3: CASSQTGAADIQYF. DNA for the CDR3: TGTGCCAGTAGCCAGACGGGGGCAGCGGACATTCAGTACTTC.

The table lists this clonotype with many counts. Mismatch with germline at one junction end may stem from a read error. V is TRBV7-2 and J is TRBJ2-7; D is possibly TRBD2 (5 bases). CDR1 SGHTA and CDR2 FQGNSA come from the germline V gene. The CDR3 length is 13 residues. The CDR3 is CASSLDGRREQYF. The CDR3 nucleotides are TGTGCCAGCAGTTTAGACGGAAGGAGGGAGCAGTACTTC.

Only a few counts were recorded for this clonotype. The chain employs TRBV6-4 and TRBJ2-1; 10 bases are shared with TRBD2. V gave up 5 bases and J gave up 2 bases; unmatched junction bases: 6. The CDR3 totals 16 residues. Looked up from germline, CDR1 is MRHNA and CDR2 is SNTAGT. The CDR3 sequence is CASSYQSGRAYNEQFF. The CDR3 bases are TGTGCCAGCAGTTACCAGAGCGGGAGGGCCTACAATGAGCAGTTCTTC.

Many counts were recorded for this clonotype. The CDR3: CASSLGQHQETQYF. In DNA, the CDR3 is TGTGCCAGCAGTTTAGGACAACACCAAGAGACCCAGTACTTC. The chain joins TRBV12-3 or TRBV12-4 to TRBJ2-5, with D unclear. This CDR3 is 14 amino acids long. Trimming removed 1 base at V and 0 bases at J, with 6 bases between.

This chain connects TRBV7-2 to TRBJ1-2; no definite D call. The CDR3 contains 14 residues. Between the trimmed V and J ends, which lost 1 base and 7 bases, there was a span of 13 bases. CDR1 is SGHTA, CDR2 FQGNSA, per germline. The CDR3 bases are TGTGCCAGCAGCTTAGGGTATGCCCGGATTGGCTACACCTTC. As protein: CASSLGYARIGYTF.

This clonotype was seen only a few times. The rearrangement joins TRBV25-1 to TRBJ1-2; D unclear. There are 12 residues in the CDR3. Germline V gives CDR1 MGHDK, CDR2 SYGVNS. V lost 2 bases, J lost 8 bases, and 9 bases lay in between. The CDR3 coding sequence is TGTGCCAGCAGTGAAGGAAGGAGGGGCTACACCTTC. Amino acid sequence: CASSEGRRGYTF.

This clonotype showed up just a few times. This clone may be a read error of a much larger clone one base away. The chain uses TRBV3-1 and TRBJ2-3, with 8 bases fitting TRBD2. CDR3 length: 14 amino acids. Germline V gene data show CDR1 as LGHDT and CDR2 as YNNKEL (reference sequence). CDR3 DNA: TGTGCCGGCAGCCACGCTAGCGGGCTAGATACGCAGTATTTT. This sequence encodes CAGSHASGLDTQYF.

This clonotype was counted at least ten times. This chain links TRBV7-2 with TRBJ2-7, with 9 bases that match TRBD2. Trimming took 5 bases from V and 0 from J; bases not matched to a gene: 11. This CDR3 region has 17 residues. Per germline, CDR1 SGHTA and CDR2 FQGNSA. This CDR3 is CASSPAGTSYSSYEQYF. The CDR3 DNA follows: TGTGCCAGCAGCCCCGCCGGGACTAGCTACAGCTCCTACGAGCAGTACTTC.

The sample holds many counts of this clonotype. The chain links TRBV6-9 to TRBJ2-3; 7 nucleotides agree with TRBD2. V shed 4 bases, J shed 3 bases, and the junction held 4 bases outside the gene matches. CDR3 size: 14 residues. Germline assignment: CDR1 MNHGY and CDR2 SVAAGI. CDR3 amino acids: CASSSLAATDTQYF. DNA of the CDR3: TGTGCCAGCAGTTCCCTAGCGGCTACAGATACGCAGTATTTT.

This clonotype came up many times. V usage is TRBV2 and J usage is TRBJ2-1; no clear D. V gave up 6 bases and J gave up 4 bases, with 16 bases separating them. The CDR3 loop spans 15 amino acids. Germline CDR1 and CDR2: SNHLY and FYNNEI. CDR3 DNA sequence: TGTGCCAGCAGGCCCCAGCGCGAGGTTTACAATGAGCAGTTCTTC. Amino acids: CASRPQREVYNEQFF. The whole variable domain, filled in from reference TRBV2 and TRBJ2-1, reads EPEVTQTPSHQVTQMGQEVILRCVPISNHLYFYWYRQILGQKVEFLVSFYNNEISEKSEIFDDQFSVERPDGSNFTLKIRSTKLEDSAMYFCASRPQREVYNEQFFGPGTRLTVL.

This clonotype was seen ten or more times. The chain recombines TRBV10-3 with TRBJ2-5; TRBD2 is a possible D gene (6 bases). Trimming removed 6 bases at V and 4 bases at J, with 12 bases between. Germline-derived CDR1 and CDR2 are ENHRY and SYGVKD. This CDR3 is built from 13 residues. The CDR3 DNA is TGTGCCATCAGAGGCGGACTAACAGAGACCCAGTACTTC. Translated, it gives CAIRGGLTETQYF.

The V and J genes are TRBV19 and TRBJ1-1, with no clear D. Trimming removed 5 bases from V and 4 bases from J, with 14 bases in between. Germline values: CDR1 LNHDA, CDR2 SQIVND (reference sequence). This CDR3 is built from 14 residues. This CDR3 reads CASSPQRGGTEAFF. In DNA form, the CDR3 reads TGTGCCAGTAGTCCCCAACGGGGTGGCACTGAAGCTTTCTTT.

In its sample, this clonotype was seen many times. This chain links TRBV12-5 with TRBJ2-3; the match to TRBD2 covers 9 bases. The germline V gene has CDR1 LGHNT and CDR2 FRNRAP. Germline trimming cut 1 base from V and 5 bases from J; bases unmatched to any gene: 10. This CDR3 spans 17 amino acids. The CDR3: CASGLDGWTSEKDTQYF. CDR3 nucleotide sequence: TGTGCTAGTGGTTTGGACGGGTGGACTAGCGAGAAAGATACGCAGTATTTT.

This clonotype was seen a few times. CDR3 sequence reads: CASSFRVGTQYNEQFF. The CDR3 DNA sequence: TGTGCCAGCAGTTTCAGGGTCGGGACCCAATACAATGAGCAGTTCTTC. V usage is TRBV12-3 or TRBV12-4 and J usage is TRBJ2-1; possibly TRBD1 or TRBD2 for D (5 bases each). With 3 bases removed from V and 4 bases from J, the gap between germline ends came to 16 bases. The CDR3 runs 16 residues.

This clonotype was counted between two and nine times. The chain joins TRBV20-1 to TRBJ2-1; 7 bases are a match to TRBD2. The germline V gene encodes CDR1 DFQATT and CDR2 SNEGSKA (reference sequence). The CDR3 is 15 residues long. V trimming: 3 bases; J trimming: 2 bases; junction bases outside the gene matches: 7. For the CDR3, the DNA is TGCAGTGCTAGGGTCACTAGCGCTCCCTACAATGAGCAGTTCTTC. Its protein is CSARVTSAPYNEQFF.

The table lists this clonotype with many counts. The chain recombines TRBV28 with TRBJ2-1; 9 bases agree with TRBD2. Germline values: CDR1 MDHEN, CDR2 SYDVKM. V lost 3 bases and J lost 6; bases outside the gene matches: 9. The CDR3 has 16 amino acids. CDR3 protein: CASSFEGGRAGNEQFF. The CDR3 nucleotides read TGTGCCAGCAGTTTTGAAGGCGGGAGGGCCGGCAATGAGCAGTTCTTC.

This chain links TRBV20-1 with TRBJ1-4; unclear D gene. V was clipped by 0 bases and J by 8 bases, with 13 bases between them. The CDR3 loop spans 14 amino acids. Germline-derived CDR1 and CDR2 are DFQATT and SNEGSKA (reference sequence). CDR3 amino acids: CSARDPEGYEKLFF. In DNA form, the CDR3 reads TGCAGTGCTAGAGATCCGGAAGGGTACGAAAAACTGTTTTTT.